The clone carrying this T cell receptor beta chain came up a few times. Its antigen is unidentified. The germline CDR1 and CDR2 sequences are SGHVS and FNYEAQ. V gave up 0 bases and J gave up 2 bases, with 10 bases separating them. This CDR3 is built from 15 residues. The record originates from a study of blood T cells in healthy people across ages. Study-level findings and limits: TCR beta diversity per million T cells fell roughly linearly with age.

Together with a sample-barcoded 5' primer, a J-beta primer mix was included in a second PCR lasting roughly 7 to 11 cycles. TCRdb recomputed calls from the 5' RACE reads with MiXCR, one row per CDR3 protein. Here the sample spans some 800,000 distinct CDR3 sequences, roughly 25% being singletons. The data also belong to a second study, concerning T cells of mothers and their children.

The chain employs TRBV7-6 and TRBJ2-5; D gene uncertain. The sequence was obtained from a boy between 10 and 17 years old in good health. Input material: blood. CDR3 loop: CASSLAIAAQETQYF. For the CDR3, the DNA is TGTGCCAGCAGCTTAGCGATAGCAGCGCAAGAGACCCAGTACTTC.